This record covers a single T cell receptor (beta chain). Its specificity is unknown. Only in-frame clones appear in the TCRdb table, and some are missing; sequencing was by immunoSEQ multiplex PCR. The table lists 90,000 or so clones, around 85% of them singletons. The data derive from a study of cytomegalovirus exposure and HLA in healthy donors. Trimming took off 6 bases at V and 2 bases at J, with 11 bases between the two ends. Per germline, CDR1 MNHEY and CDR2 SMNVEV (reference sequence). The CDR3 consists of 14 residues. The study's findings and limits: Reported performance of the classifier showed diagnosis of cytomegalovirus status with high specificity and sensitivity. The authors confirmed in vitro that a few CMV-associated chains were specific for CMV antigens.

The chain carries TRBV27 and TRBJ1-5; possible D gene TRBD1, 6 bases. The clonotype comes from a man between 18 and 35 years old in good health and CMV-seropositive. The sequencing sample was made of PBMCs. CDR3 protein: CASSRGGRNQPQHF. DNA of the CDR3: TGTGCCAGCAGCCGGGGGGGCCGCAATCAGCCCCAGCATTTT.